This T cell receptor beta chain stems from a study of blood T cell repertoires in COVID-19. About the research overall: COVID-19 samples collected from the United States, Italy and Spain covered acute and convalescent phases. The cDNA or gDNA used as material had been derived from T cells, B-cell-depleted T cells, or PBMCs.

In the study's own analysis: From reference gene primer amplification, estimates of nucleated cell counts were derived. Profiling relied on immunoSEQ multiplex PCR, and the TCRdb table lists in-frame clones only, not all of them. V and J calls and clone size are as listed in that table; D and trimming were resolved from the DNA. The repertoire includes approximately 49,000 clones, 88% of them detected once, and approximately 3% sits in the top ten. The receptor was isolated from a man aged 45-65 years with active COVID-19. The sequencing input was peripheral blood.

The chain's CDR3 is CASSYSSSYNEQFF. CDR3 sequence (DNA): TGTGCCAGCAGTTACTCGAGCTCCTACAATGAGCAGTTCTTC. The genes are TRBV6-5 and TRBJ2-1; D remains ambiguous. The V gene's germline CDR1 is MNHEY and CDR2 SVGAGI. The CDR3 loop spans 14 amino acids. Trimming stripped 0 bases from V and 0 bases from J, with 3 bases between.